This TCR beta chain was observed in a study of blood T cells in healthy people across ages. Germline V gene data show CDR1 as LGHNA and CDR2 as YNFKEQ. The J segment lost 5 bases and the V segment lost 4 bases, leaving 16 bases of the junction unmatched. The CDR3 extends over 17 amino acids. Study observations and caveats: Age brought a roughly linear fall in TCR beta diversity measured per million T cells. PBMCs were not sorted, which prevented a conclusive comparison of naive versus antigen-experienced cells.

As for this clonotype: Its matching antigen is unknown.

A second PCR of 7 to 11 cycles used a sample-barcoded 5' primer and a J-beta primer mix. Every sample returned 2.5 million or more CDR3-containing paired-end reads. TCRdb reprocessed the 5' RACE reads with MiXCR, giving one entry per CDR3 protein. In the table there are about 780,000 distinct CDR3 sequences, roughly 46% of which are singletons. Every sample had a minimum of 6 million PBMCs isolated. The rearrangement joins TRBV4-2 to TRBJ2-5, with 7 bases lining up with TRBD2. The TCR was taken from a man older than 75 in good health. Input material: blood. The CDR3 region is CASSPNRKRGAGETQYF. The CDR3 DNA reads TGTGCCAGCAGCCCCAACCGGAAGCGGGGTGCGGGGGAGACCCAGTACTTC.